These 26 T cell receptor beta chains were sequenced from one sample in a study of siplizumab effects on memory and regulatory T cells. Measured with immunoSEQ multiplex PCR; TCRdb has only the in-frame clones, and not every one. The sample contains some 87,000 clones, around 90% of which appear only once. Sequenced input: CD4+ T cells sorted from blood. The origin of the receptors is a human donor in good health.

The V and J genes are TRBV30 and TRBJ2-1; TRBD2 aligns across 7 bases. Germline lookup yields CDR1 GTSNPN and CDR2 SVGIG (reference sequence). This CDR3 has 12 residues. Trimming took 3 bases from V and 9 from J; bases not matched to a gene: 5. The CDR3, as DNA: TGTGCCTGGAGAAAACCGGGGGGTGAGCAGTTCTTC. Translating gives CAWRKPGGEQFF.

The chain couples TRBV6-1 to TRBJ1-2; 8 nucleotides line up with TRBD1. The CDR3 totals 11 residues. Trimming at V came to 10 bases and at J to 5 bases, leaving 3 bases not matched to a gene. Per the germline V gene, CDR1 is MNHNS and CDR2 is SASEGT. CDR3 DNA: TGTGCCACCCGGACAGGGTATGGCTACACCTTC. Its translation is CATRTGYGYTF.

J is TRBJ1-1 and V is TRBV18; 8 bases are a match to TRBD1. The CDR3 is 16 amino acids. In germline, CDR1 is KGHSH, CDR2 LQKENI. V was pared by 4 bases and J by 0 bases, with 7 bases of the junction left unmatched. CDR3 loop: CASSLWATGVNTEAFF. For the CDR3, the DNA is TGTGCCAGCTCACTCTGGGCGACAGGGGTGAACACTGAAGCTTTCTTT.

This chain uses TRBV21-1 with TRBJ2-5; whether TRBD1, the table's D call, matches the DNA was not checked. TRBV21-1 is tagged as a pseudogene. This CDR3 has 16 amino acids. CDR3 sequence (DNA): TGTGCCAGCAGCAAAATACCGGGACAGGGGGCCGAGACCCAGTACTTC. Its translation: CASSKIPGQGAETQYF.

The chain uses TRBV4-2 and TRBJ2-1; the match to TRBD2 covers 10 bases. CDR1 and CDR2 (germline): LGHNA, YNFKEQ. The CDR3 extends over 16 amino acids. V shed 5 bases and J 2 bases; nucleotides not matched to a gene: 6. The CDR3 here is CASSSGGGDPYNEQFF. CDR3 DNA: TGTGCCAGCAGCAGCGGGGGGGGAGACCCCTACAATGAGCAGTTCTTC.

The chain is built from TRBV2 and TRBJ2-2; no firm D call. The CDR3 runs to 14 residues. The ends were cut back, 8 bases at V and 1 base at J, with 11 bases in the middle. Germline CDR1 SNHLY, CDR2 FYNNEI. The CDR3 DNA sequence: TGTGCCAGCCGCGACGGCCAGAACACCGGGGAGCTGTTTTTT. Its protein is CASRDGQNTGELFF.

The chain carries TRBV5-1 and TRBJ1-1, with D possibly being TRBD1 (6 bases). CDR1 is SGHRS, CDR2 YFSETQ, per germline. This CDR3 is built from 15 residues. V was shortened by 4 bases and J by 2 bases, with 15 bases between the two germline ends. The CDR3 protein is CASSKSRGLNTEAFF. The CDR3 nucleotides are TGCGCCAGCAGCAAGTCCAGGGGCCTTAACACTGAAGCTTTCTTT.

The CDR3 DNA follows: TGTGCCTGGAGACCGGGAGCGGGGAATTACCATGAGCAGTTCTTC. Amino acid sequence: CAWRPGAGNYHEQFF. This chain connects TRBV30 to TRBJ2-1; 7 nucleotides agree with TRBD2. Germline V CDR1 and CDR2: GTSNPN, SVGIG (reference sequence). Trimming cost V 3 bases and J 8 bases; bases outside gene matches: 13. The CDR3 totals 15 residues.

The chain recombines TRBV7-8 with TRBJ1-4; unclear D gene. There are 14 residues in the CDR3. CDR1 is SGHVS and CDR2 is FQNEAQ in the germline V gene. Trimming removed 1 base from V and 6 bases from J, with 9 bases in between. CDR3 nucleotide sequence: TGTGCCAGCAGCTTAGAACGATGGGATGAAAAACTGTTTTTT. Translation gives CASSLERWDEKLFF.

CDR3 residues: CASSDVTGANSPLHF. CDR3 nucleotide sequence: TGTGCCAGCAGTGACGTTACAGGGGCTAATTCACCCCTCCACTTT. V usage is TRBV6-1 and J usage is TRBJ1-6; TRBD1 matches 7 bases. V shed 3 bases, J shed 6 bases, and the junction held 5 bases outside the gene matches. The germline V gene has CDR1 MNHNS and CDR2 SASEGT. This CDR3 is built from 15 residues.

The chain carries TRBV7-3 and TRBJ1-1; no firm D call. CDR3 length: 14 residues. The germline V and J ends were trimmed by 5 bases and 6 bases, with 16 bases remaining between them. Germline CDR1 reads SGHTA; CDR2 reads FQGTGA. The CDR3 sequence is CASSETPMGSEAFF. CDR3 bases: TGTGCCAGCAGCGAAACCCCGATGGGGTCTGAAGCTTTCTTT.

This sequence joins TRBV4-2 and TRBJ2-5; 11 bases fit TRBD2. J was trimmed by 0 bases and V by 1 base; bases with no gene match: 7. The CDR3 has 18 residues. The germline V gene encodes CDR1 LGHNA and CDR2 YNFKEQ. CDR3 protein: CASSQATSGIGYQETQYF. Here the CDR3 DNA reads TGTGCCAGCAGCCAAGCGACTAGCGGGATTGGGTACCAAGAGACCCAGTACTTC.

The chain joins TRBV7-9 to TRBJ1-2; D might be TRBD1 (6 bases). V was clipped by 8 bases and J by 5 bases, with 12 bases between them. The CDR3 contains 12 residues. CDR1 is SEHNR and CDR2 is FQNEAQ in the germline V gene (reference sequence). The CDR3 bases are TGTGCCAGCGACCGGGACATATATGGCTACACCTTC. Translating gives CASDRDIYGYTF.

This clone was observed once. The chain combines TRBV6-6 with TRBJ2-1; weak D call: TRBD1 (8 bases). Germline V CDR1 and CDR2: MNHNY, SVGAGI (reference sequence). V lost 5 bases to trimming and J lost 12 bases, with 17 bases between them. The CDR3 covers 13 residues. In DNA, the CDR3 is TGTGCCAGCAGTAGACAGGGGACTAAGGGGCAGTTCTTC. Translated: CASSRQGTKGQFF.

This clone appeared once. This chain uses TRBV2 with TRBJ1-1; no reliable D call. Trimming took off 4 bases at V and 1 base at J, with 7 bases between the two ends. The CDR3 covers 13 residues. Germline CDR1 reads SNHLY; CDR2 reads FYNNEI. This chain's CDR3 is CASSARTNTEAFF. CDR3 in DNA: TGTGCCAGCAGTGCGAGGACGAACACTGAAGCTTTCTTT. Combining the CDR3 with reference TRBV2 and TRBJ1-1 gives the whole variable domain EPEVTQTPSHQVTQMGQEVILRCVPISNHLYFYWYRQILGQKVEFLVSFYNNEISEKSEIFDDQFSVERPDGSNFTLKIRSTKLEDSAMYFCASSARTNTEAFFGQGTRLTVV.

The chain employs TRBV5-5 and TRBJ1-5; D possibly corresponds to TRBD1 (5 bases). Trimming stripped 4 bases from V and 11 bases from J, with 13 bases between. Germline assignment: CDR1 SGHKS and CDR2 YYEKEE (reference sequence). The CDR3 covers 12 residues. The CDR3 here is CASSNGDDTQHF. CDR3 in DNA: TGTGCCAGCAGCAACGGGGACGACACCCAGCATTTT.

This sequence joins TRBV5-5 and TRBJ1-1; 7 bases are shared with TRBD1. This CDR3 contains 14 residues. V gave up 0 bases and J gave up 4 bases; unmatched junction bases: 3. Germline-derived CDR1 and CDR2 are SGHKS and YYEKEE (reference sequence). CDR3 loop: CASSLDRGFTEAFF. The CDR3 DNA sequence: TGTGCCAGCAGCTTGGACAGGGGTTTCACTGAAGCTTTCTTT.

The chain uses TRBV6-1 and TRBJ1-2; 7 bases are a match to TRBD1. Germline CDR1 is MNHNS and CDR2 is SASEGT. V lost 4 bases, J lost 4 bases, and 9 bases stayed unmatched. This CDR3 is built from 15 residues. The CDR3 DNA follows: TGTGCCAGCAGTGTAGGAGGCAGGGGGGCCTATGGCTACACCTTC. It yields the protein CASSVGGRGAYGYTF.

The rearrangement uses TRBV18 and TRBJ2-7, with TRBD2 identical over 11 bases. The CDR3 is 15 residues long. The germline CDR1 and CDR2 sequences are KGHSH and LQKENI. The V segment lost 6 bases and the J segment 1 base; nucleotides outside the gene matches: 5. The CDR3: CASSFTSGSSYEQYF. CDR3 nucleotide sequence: TGTGCCAGCTCGTTTACTAGCGGGAGTTCCTACGAGCAGTACTTC. Full variable domain (missing parts from reference TRBV18 and TRBJ2-7): NAGVMQNPRHLVRRRGQEARLRCSPMKGHSHVYWYRQLPEEGLKFMVYLQKENIIDESGMPKERFSAEFPKEGPSILRIQQVVRGDSAAYFCASSFTSGSSYEQYFGPGTRLTVT.

The V call is TRBV18, the J call TRBJ2-5, with D tentatively TRBD2 (7 bases). Trimming stripped 2 bases from V and 1 base from J, with 14 bases between. This CDR3 region has 16 residues. CDR1 is KGHSH, CDR2 LQKENI, per germline. The CDR3 coding sequence is TGTGCCAGCTCACCAGAGCAGGGGAGGGTCCAAGAGACCCAGTACTTC. Translating gives CASSPEQGRVQETQYF.

This chain uses TRBV7-8 with TRBJ2-7; the D is unclear. The CDR3 runs 14 residues. Germline CDR1 is SGHVS and CDR2 is FQNEAQ. V lost 2 bases and J lost 0, with 8 bases in between. CDR3 sequence: CASSLTVDSYEQYF. The DNA for the CDR3 is TGTGCCAGCAGCTTAACCGTTGACTCCTACGAGCAGTACTTC. The whole variable domain, filled in from reference TRBV7-8 and TRBJ2-7, reads GAGVSQSPRYKVAKRGQDVALRCDPISGHVSLFWYQQALGQGPEFLTYFQNEAQLDKSGLPSDRFFAERPEGSVSTLKIQRTQQEDSAVYLCASSLTVDSYEQYFGPGTRLTVT.

This clone was recorded once. This chain connects TRBV6-5 to TRBJ2-1; TRBD2 matches at 9 bases. Germline V gene data show CDR1 as MNHEY and CDR2 as SVGAGI. This CDR3 has 15 residues. J gave up 7 bases and V 6 bases, and 10 bases lay outside the gene matches. In DNA, the CDR3 is TGTGCCAGCAGCACCGGAAGACTAGCGGTTAATGAGCAGTTCTTC. It codes for CASSTGRLAVNEQFF.

J is TRBJ2-1 and V is TRBV6-5; 8 nucleotides match TRBD2. CDR1 is MNHEY and CDR2 is SVGAGI in the germline V gene. This CDR3 comprises 16 residues. Trimming took 4 bases from V and 2 from J; bases not matched to a gene: 7. The CDR3 coding sequence is TGTGCCAGCAGTTCGAGGACTAGCAGCCCCTACAATGAGCAGTTCTTC. Translated: CASSSRTSSPYNEQFF.

The chain joins TRBV5-4 to TRBJ1-4; D uncertain. The CDR3 is 13 amino acids. V dropped 1 base and J dropped 8 bases, with 9 bases sitting between them. Germline V gene data show CDR1 as SGHNT and CDR2 as YYREEE (reference sequence). The CDR3 here is CASSLKGLEKLFF. The CDR3 DNA sequence: TGTGCCAGCAGCTTGAAGGGATTGGAAAAACTGTTTTTT.

This clone was detected a few times. This chain joins TRBV7-8 and TRBJ1-1; unclear D gene. Germline CDR1 is SGHVS and CDR2 is FQNEAQ. CDR3 length: 14 amino acids. Trimming cost V 2 bases and J 1 base, with 8 bases left between them. CDR3 DNA: TGTGCCAGCAGCTTAAAGTGGGGGAACACTGAAGCTTTCTTT. This translates into CASSLKWGNTEAFF.

The J gene is TRBJ1-1, the V gene TRBV7-8; TRBD1 might be the D (6 bases). Germline CDR1 is SGHVS and CDR2 is FQNEAQ. The CDR3 totals 16 residues. V was pared by 2 bases and J by 6 bases, with 19 bases between. The CDR3 protein is CASSLRLTDSLPEAFF. CDR3 sequence (DNA): TGTGCCAGCAGCTTAAGGTTGACGGACAGTCTCCCTGAAGCTTTCTTT. The full variable domain, its missing parts supplied by reference TRBV7-8 and TRBJ1-1, is GAGVSQSPRYKVAKRGQDVALRCDPISGHVSLFWYQQALGQGPEFLTYFQNEAQLDKSGLPSDRFFAERPEGSVSTLKIQRTQQEDSAVYLCASSLRLTDSLPEAFFGQGTRLTVV.